This T cell receptor beta chain was identified in a study of T cell changes during pregnancy in multiple sclerosis. Method: immunoSEQ multiplex PCR; TCRdb's copy keeps in-frame clones and lacks some. The table lists 65,000 or so clones, around 91% of them singletons, with about 2% in the top ten. The CDR3 spans 14 residues. CDR1 SGHAT and CDR2 FQNNGV come from the germline V gene. The ends lost 2 bases at V and 5 bases at J; junction bases unmatched: 3. The V call is TRBV11-2, the J call TRBJ1-1; TRBD1 matches 9 bases. The sample consisted of peripheral blood, taken in the second trimester of pregnancy. The receptor was isolated from a female donor in good health, enrolled as a control in a pregnancy study. CDR3 sequence: CASSLRDRDTEAFF. In DNA form, the CDR3 reads TGTGCCAGCAGCTTACGGGACAGGGATACTGAAGCTTTCTTT. The full variable domain, its missing parts supplied by reference TRBV11-2 and TRBJ1-1, is EAGVAQSPRYKIIEKRQSVAFWCNPISGHATLYWYQQILGQGPKLLIQFQNNGVVDDSQLPKDRFSAERLKGVDSTLKIQPAKLEDSAVYLCASSLRDRDTEAFFGQGTRLTVV.